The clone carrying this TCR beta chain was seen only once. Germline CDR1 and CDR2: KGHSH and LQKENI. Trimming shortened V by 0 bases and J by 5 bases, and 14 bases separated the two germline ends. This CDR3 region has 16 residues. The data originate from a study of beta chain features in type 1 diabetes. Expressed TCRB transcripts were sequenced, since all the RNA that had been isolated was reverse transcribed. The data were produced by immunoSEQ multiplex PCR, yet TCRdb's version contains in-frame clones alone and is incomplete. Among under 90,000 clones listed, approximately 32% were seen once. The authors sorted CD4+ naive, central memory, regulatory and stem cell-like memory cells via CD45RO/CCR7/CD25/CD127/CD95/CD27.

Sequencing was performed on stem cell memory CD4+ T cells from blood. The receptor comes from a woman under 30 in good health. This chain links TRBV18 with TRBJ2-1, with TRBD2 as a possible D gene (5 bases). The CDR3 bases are TGTGCCAGCTCACCACCGACTACGAGAAGCAACAATGAGCAGTTCTTC. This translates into CASSPPTTRSNNEQFF.